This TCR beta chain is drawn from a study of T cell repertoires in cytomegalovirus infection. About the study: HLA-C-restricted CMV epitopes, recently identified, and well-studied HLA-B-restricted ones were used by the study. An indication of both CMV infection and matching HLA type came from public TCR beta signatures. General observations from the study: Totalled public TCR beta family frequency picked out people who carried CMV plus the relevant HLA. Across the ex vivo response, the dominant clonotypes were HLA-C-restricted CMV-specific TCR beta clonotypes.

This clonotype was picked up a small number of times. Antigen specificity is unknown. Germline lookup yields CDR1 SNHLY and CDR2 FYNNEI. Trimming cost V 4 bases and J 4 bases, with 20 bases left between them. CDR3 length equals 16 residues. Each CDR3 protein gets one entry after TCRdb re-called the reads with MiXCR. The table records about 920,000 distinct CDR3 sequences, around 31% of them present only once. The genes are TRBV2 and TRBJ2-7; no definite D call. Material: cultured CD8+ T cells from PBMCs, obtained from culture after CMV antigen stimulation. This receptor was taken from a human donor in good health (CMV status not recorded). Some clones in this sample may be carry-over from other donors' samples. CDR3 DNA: TGTGCCAGCAGTGCGGTCGGGTTCCCGGTTCAGTACGAGCAGTACTTC. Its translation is CASSAVGFPVQYEQYF.